This T cell receptor (beta chain) was captured in a study of metastatic and nonmetastatic thyroid tumors. Study overall: Comparison of repertoires was carried out across blood and tumor or nodule tissue from malignant and benign thyroid patients.

The germline V gene encodes CDR1 ENHRY and CDR2 SYGVKD. V dropped 3 bases and J dropped 3; count of bases not matched to a gene: 7. The CDR3 loop spans 15 amino acids. The study's findings and limits: Within blood and tumor, benign nodules reportedly had significantly lower TCR beta diversity than malignant thyroid tumors did.

Thyroid surgery took place with no prior treatment in any patient. In this sample, this clone turned up many times. The antigen remains undetermined. As processed by the authors: Clinicopathological groups of papillary thyroid cancer showed CDR3 differences that were used to build a distant-metastasis classifier. Via MiXCR, TCRdb re-called the PCR reads. The V and J calls were not made by the authors but by TCRdb's processing. The sample carries about 24,000 clones, around a fifth recorded once. Sequenced input: blood. The J gene is TRBJ2-7, the V gene TRBV10-3, with 8 bases aligning to TRBD2. This TCR derives from a male donor with papillary thyroid cancer or a benign thyroid nodule (not recorded which). Some clones in this sample may be carry-over from other donors' samples. CDR3 amino acids: CAISESGLGDYEQYF. CDR3 DNA sequence: TGTGCCATCAGTGAATCGGGACTAGGTGACTACGAGCAGTACTTC.